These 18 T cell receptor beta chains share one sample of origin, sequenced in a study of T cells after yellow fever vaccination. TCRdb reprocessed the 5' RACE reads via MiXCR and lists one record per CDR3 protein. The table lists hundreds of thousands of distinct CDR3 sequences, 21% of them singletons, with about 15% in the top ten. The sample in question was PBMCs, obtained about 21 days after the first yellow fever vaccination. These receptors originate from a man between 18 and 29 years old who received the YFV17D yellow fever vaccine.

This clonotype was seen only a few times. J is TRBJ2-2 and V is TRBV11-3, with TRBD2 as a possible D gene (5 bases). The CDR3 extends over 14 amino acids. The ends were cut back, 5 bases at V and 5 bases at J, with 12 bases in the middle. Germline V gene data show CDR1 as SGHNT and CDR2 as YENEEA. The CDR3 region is CASSATSTTGELFF. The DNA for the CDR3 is TGTGCCAGCAGCGCAACTAGTACTACCGGGGAGCTGTTTTTT.

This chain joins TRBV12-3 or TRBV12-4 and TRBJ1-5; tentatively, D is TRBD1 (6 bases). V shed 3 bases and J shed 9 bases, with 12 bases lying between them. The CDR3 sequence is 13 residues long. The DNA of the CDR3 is TGTGCCAGCAGTTTGGGGGGCGAGGGGCCCCAGCATTTT. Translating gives CASSLGGEGPQHF.

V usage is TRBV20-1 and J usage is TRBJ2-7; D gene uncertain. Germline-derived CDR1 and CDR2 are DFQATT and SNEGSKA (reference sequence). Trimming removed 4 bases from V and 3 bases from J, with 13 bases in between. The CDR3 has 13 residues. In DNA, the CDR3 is TGCAGTGCTACTTTACGACTGGGCTACGAGCAGTACGTC. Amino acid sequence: CSATLRLGYEQYV.

Here the CDR3 DNA reads TGTGCCAGCAGCGTAGCTACTCGGGGGTATGGAAACACCATATATTTT. It translates to CASSVATRGYGNTIYF. The chain employs TRBV9 and TRBJ1-3; weak D call: TRBD1 (5 bases). The CDR3 contains 16 residues. V was cut by 0 bases and J by 3 bases, with 13 bases left in between. The germline V gene has CDR1 SGDLS and CDR2 YYNGEE. The variable domain in full, with the rest retrieved from reference TRBV9 and TRBJ1-3, is DSGVTQTPKHLITATGQRVTLRCSPRSGDLSVYWYQQSLDQGLQFLIQYYNGEERAKGNILERFSAQQFPDLHSELNLSSLELGDSALYFCASSVATRGYGNTIYFGEGSWLTVV.

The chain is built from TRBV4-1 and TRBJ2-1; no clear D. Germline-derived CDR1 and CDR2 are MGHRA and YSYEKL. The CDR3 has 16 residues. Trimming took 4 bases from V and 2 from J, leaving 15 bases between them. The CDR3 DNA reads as TGCGCCAGCAGCCCTGGGCTCCAAAGCCCCTACAATGAGCAGTTCTTC. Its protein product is CASSPGLQSPYNEQFF.

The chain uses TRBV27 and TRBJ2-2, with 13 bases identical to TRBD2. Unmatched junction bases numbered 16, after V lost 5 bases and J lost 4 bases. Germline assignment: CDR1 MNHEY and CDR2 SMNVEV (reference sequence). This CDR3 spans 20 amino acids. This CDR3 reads CASSLDSTSGGAWGTGELFF. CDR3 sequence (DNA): TGTGCCAGCAGTCTAGACTCTACTAGCGGGGGGGCCTGGGGCACCGGGGAGCTGTTTTTT.

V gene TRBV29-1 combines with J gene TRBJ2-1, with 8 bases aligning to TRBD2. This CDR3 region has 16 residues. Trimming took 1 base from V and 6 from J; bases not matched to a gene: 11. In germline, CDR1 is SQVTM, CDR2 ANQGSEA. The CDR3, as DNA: TGCAGCGTTGAAGCTCCCCGATGGCGGGGGGTCAATGAGCAGTTCTTC. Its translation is CSVEAPRWRGVNEQFF.

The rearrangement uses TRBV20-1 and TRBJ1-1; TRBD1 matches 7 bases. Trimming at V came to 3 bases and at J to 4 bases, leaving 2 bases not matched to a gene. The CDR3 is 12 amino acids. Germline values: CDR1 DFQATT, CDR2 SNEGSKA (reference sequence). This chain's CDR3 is CSASRGFTEAFF. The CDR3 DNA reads TGCAGTGCTAGCAGGGGGTTCACTGAAGCTTTCTTT.

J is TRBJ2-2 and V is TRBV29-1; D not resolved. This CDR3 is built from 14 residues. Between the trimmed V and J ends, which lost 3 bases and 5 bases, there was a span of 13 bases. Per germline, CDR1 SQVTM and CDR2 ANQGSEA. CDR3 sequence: CSVERLMGTGELFF. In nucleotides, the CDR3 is TGCAGCGTTGAGAGGCTGATGGGGACCGGGGAGCTGTTTTTT.

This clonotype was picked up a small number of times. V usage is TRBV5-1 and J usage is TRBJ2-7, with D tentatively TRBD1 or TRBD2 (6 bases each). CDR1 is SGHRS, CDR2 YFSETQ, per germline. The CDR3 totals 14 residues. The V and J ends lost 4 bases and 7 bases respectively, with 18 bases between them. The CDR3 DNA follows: TGCGCCAGCAGCCCGGAGGGGACAACCTTGGAGCAGTACTTC. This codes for CASSPEGTTLEQYF.

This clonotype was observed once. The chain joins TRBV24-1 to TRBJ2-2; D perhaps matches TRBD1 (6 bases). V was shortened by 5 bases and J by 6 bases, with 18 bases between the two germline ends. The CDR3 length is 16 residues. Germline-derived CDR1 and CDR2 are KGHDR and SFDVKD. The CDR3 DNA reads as TGTGCCACCAGTGCTCCCGATACCCAGGGGCCCGGGGAGCTGTTTTTT. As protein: CATSAPDTQGPGELFF.

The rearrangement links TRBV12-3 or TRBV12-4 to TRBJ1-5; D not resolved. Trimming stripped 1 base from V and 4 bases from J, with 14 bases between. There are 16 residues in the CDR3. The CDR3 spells CASSLGGGGPNQPQHF. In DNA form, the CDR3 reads TGTGCCAGCAGTTTAGGTGGTGGCGGGCCGAATCAGCCCCAGCATTTT.

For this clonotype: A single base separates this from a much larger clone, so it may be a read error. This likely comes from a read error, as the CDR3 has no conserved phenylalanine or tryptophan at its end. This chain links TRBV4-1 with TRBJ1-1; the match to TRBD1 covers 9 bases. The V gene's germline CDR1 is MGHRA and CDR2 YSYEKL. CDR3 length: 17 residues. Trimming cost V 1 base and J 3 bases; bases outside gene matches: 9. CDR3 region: CASSQVTIGTGYTEAFV. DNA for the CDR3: TGCGCCAGCAGCCAAGTAACTATAGGGACAGGGTACACTGAAGCTTTCGTT.

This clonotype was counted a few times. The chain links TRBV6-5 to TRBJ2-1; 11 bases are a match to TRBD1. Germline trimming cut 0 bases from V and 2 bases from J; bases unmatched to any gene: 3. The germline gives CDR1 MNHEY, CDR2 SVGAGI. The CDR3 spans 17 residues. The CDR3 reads CASSYSAGQGAYNEQFF. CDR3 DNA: TGTGCCAGCAGTTACTCGGCGGGACAGGGGGCCTACAATGAGCAGTTCTTC.

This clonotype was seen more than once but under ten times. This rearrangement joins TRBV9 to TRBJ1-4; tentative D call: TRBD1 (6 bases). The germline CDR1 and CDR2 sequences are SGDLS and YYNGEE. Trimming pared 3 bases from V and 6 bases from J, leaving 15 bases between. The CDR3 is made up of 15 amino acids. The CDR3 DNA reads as TGTGCCAGCAGCGGTCTGGGGGGGCCTGATGAAAAACTGTTTTTT. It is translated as CASSGLGGPDEKLFF.

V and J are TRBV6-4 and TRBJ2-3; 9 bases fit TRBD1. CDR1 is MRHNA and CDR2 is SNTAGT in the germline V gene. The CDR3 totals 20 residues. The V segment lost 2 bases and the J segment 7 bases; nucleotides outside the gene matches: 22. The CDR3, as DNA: TGTGCCAGCAGTGACCCCCCGGGACAGGGACTTATAAGGGAGATATATACGCAGTATTTT. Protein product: CASSDPPGQGLIREIYTQYF.

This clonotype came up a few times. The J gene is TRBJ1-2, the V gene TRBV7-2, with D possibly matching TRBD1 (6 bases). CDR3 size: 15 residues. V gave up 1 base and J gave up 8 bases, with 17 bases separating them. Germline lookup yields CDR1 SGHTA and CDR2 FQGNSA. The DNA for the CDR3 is TGTGCCAGCAGCTTAGAAGACAGGACCCTAGGAGGCTACACCTTC. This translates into CASSLEDRTLGGYTF. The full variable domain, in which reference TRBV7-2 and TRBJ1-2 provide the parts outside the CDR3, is GAGVSQSPSNKVTEKGKDVELRCDPISGHTALYWYRQSLGQGLEFLIYFQGNSAPDKSGLPSDRFSAERTGGSVSTLTIQRTQQEDSAVYLCASSLEDRTLGGYTFGSGTRLTVV.

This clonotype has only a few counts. The chain's CDR3 is CASREIAGPRTDTQYF. The CDR3 DNA reads TGTGCCAGCAGAGAGATAGCGGGGCCCCGCACAGATACGCAGTATTTT. V and J are TRBV27 and TRBJ2-3; TRBD2 aligns across 8 bases. V trimming: 6 bases; J trimming: 1 base; junction bases outside the gene matches: 9. The CDR3 has 16 residues. From germline, CDR1 is MNHEY and CDR2 SMNVEV (reference sequence).